This T cell receptor beta chain was sequenced during a study of shared clonotypes between healthy human individuals. Data came from immunoSEQ multiplex PCR; TCRdb stores just in-frame clones and leaves some out. Seen here are approximately 480,000 clones, nearly 80% observed once, and the top ten hold around an eighth. This CDR3 contains 13 residues. The germline V and J ends were trimmed by 2 bases and 7 bases, with 9 bases remaining between them. Germline assignment: CDR1 MRHNA and CDR2 SNTAGT. Source material: PBMCs. The sequence was collected from a woman aged 40 to 49 in good health. Some clones in this sample may be carry-over from other donors' samples. The chain carries TRBV6-4 and TRBJ2-1, with unresolved D. CDR3 nucleotide sequence: TGTGCCAGCAGTGACGCTACCCATAATGAGCAGTTCTTC. Its translation: CASSDATHNEQFF.